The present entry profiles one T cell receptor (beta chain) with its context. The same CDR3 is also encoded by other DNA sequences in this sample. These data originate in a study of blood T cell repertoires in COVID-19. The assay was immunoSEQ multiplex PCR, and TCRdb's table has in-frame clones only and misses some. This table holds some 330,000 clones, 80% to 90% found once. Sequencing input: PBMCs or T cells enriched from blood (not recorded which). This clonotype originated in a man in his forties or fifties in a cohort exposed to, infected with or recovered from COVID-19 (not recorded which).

The CDR3 here is CASSPRGNYGYTF. In DNA, the CDR3 is TGTGCCAGCAGCCCCAGAGGTAACTATGGCTACACCTTC. The V call is TRBV9, the J call TRBJ1-2; D gene unclear. Germline loops: CDR1 SGDLS, CDR2 YYNGEE. Trimming pared 4 bases from V and 1 base from J, leaving 8 bases between. There are 13 residues in the CDR3.